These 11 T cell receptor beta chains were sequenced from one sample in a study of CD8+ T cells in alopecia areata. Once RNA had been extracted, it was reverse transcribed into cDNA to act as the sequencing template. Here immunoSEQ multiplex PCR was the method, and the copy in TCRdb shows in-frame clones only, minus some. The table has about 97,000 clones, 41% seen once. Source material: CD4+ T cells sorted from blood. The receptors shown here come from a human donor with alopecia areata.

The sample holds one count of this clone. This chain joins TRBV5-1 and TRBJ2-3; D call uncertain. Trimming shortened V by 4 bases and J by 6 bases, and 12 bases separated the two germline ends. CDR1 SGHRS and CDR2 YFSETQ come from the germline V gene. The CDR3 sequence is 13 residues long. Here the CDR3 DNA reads TGCGCCAGCAGCCCAGGCCCCTCGGATACGCAGTATTTT. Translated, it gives CASSPGPSDTQYF.

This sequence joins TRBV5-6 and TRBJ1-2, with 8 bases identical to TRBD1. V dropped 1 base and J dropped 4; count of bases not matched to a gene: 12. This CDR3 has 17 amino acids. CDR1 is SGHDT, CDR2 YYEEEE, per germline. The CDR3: CASSLLQGVPGAYGYTF. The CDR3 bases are TGTGCCAGCAGCTTGTTACAGGGGGTGCCCGGGGCCTATGGCTACACCTTC.

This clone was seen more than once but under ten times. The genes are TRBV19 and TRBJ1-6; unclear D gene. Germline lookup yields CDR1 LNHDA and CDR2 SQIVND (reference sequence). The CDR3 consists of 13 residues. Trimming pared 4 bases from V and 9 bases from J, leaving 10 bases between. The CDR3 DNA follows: TGTGCCAGTAGTAGCCCACCCGGTTCACCCCTCCACTTT. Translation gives CASSSPPGSPLHF.

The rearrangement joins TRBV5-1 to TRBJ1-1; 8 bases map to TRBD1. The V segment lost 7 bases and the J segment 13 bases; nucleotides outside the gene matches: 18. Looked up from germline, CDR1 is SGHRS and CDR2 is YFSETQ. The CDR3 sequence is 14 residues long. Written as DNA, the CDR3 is TGCGCCAGCGCCCCCGGGGACAGGTTATTACCTGGTTTCTTT. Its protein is CASAPGDRLLPGFF. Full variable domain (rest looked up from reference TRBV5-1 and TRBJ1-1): KAGVTQTPRYLIKTRGQQVTLSCSPISGHRSVSWYQQTPGQGLQFLFEYFSETQRNKGNFPGRFSGRQFSNSRSEMNVSTLELGDSALYLCASAPGDRLLPGFFGQGTRLTVV.

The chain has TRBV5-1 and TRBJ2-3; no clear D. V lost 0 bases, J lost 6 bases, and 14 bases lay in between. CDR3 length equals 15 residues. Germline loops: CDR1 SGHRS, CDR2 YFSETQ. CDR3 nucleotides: TGCGCCAGCAGCTTGGTTTTGGCGGAGAGGGATACGCAGTATTTT. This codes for CASSLVLAERDTQYF. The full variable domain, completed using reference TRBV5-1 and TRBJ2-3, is KAGVTQTPRYLIKTRGQQVTLSCSPISGHRSVSWYQQTPGQGLQFLFEYFSETQRNKGNFPGRFSGRQFSNSRSEMNVSTLELGDSALYLCASSLVLAERDTQYFGPGTRLTVL.

CDR3 loop: CASRLSGANVLTF. The CDR3 DNA follows: TGTGCCAGCAGGTTGTCCGGGGCCAACGTCCTGACTTTC. J is TRBJ2-6 and V is TRBV6-5; D remains unclear. V dropped 6 bases and J dropped 4 bases, with 7 bases sitting between them. This CDR3 is 13 amino acids long. Germline lookup yields CDR1 MNHEY and CDR2 SVGAGI.

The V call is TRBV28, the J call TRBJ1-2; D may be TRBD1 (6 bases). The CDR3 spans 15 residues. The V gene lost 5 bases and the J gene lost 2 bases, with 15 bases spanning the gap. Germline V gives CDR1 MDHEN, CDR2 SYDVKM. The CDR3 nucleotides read TGTGCCAGCAGTCCTCACCGACAGGAAAACTATGGCTACACCTTC. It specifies CASSPHRQENYGYTF.

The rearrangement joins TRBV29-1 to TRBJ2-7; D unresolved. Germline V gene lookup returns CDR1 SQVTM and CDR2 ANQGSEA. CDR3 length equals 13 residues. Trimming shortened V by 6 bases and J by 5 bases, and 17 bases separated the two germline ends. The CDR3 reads CSVQSRLAHEQYF. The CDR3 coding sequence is TGCAGCGTACAATCCCGCCTGGCCCACGAGCAGTACTTC.

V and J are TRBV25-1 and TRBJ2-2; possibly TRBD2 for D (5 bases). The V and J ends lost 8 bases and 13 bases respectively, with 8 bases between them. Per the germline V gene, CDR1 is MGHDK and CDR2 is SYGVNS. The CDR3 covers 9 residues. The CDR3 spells CASGGVLFF. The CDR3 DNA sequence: TGTGCCAGCGGAGGAGTGCTGTTTTTT.

The CDR3 coding sequence is TGTGCCAGCAGTTACTCGATCCAGGGTTCGGCTGAAGCTTTCTTT. Encoded protein: CASSYSIQGSAEAFF. The rearrangement uses TRBV6-5 and TRBJ1-1, with a tentative D call TRBD1 (5 bases). Germline V gene lookup returns CDR1 MNHEY and CDR2 SVGAGI. Trimming took 0 bases from V and 6 from J, leaving 14 bases between them. The CDR3 has 15 residues.

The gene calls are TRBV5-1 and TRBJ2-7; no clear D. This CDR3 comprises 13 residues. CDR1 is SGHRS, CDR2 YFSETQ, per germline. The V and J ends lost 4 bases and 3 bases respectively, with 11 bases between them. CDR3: CASSLREYYEQYF. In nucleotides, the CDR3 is TGCGCCAGCAGCCTTAGAGAATACTACGAGCAGTACTTC. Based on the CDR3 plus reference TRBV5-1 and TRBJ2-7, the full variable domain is KAGVTQTPRYLIKTRGQQVTLSCSPISGHRSVSWYQQTPGQGLQFLFEYFSETQRNKGNFPGRFSGRQFSNSRSEMNVSTLELGDSALYLCASSLREYYEQYFGPGTRLTVT.